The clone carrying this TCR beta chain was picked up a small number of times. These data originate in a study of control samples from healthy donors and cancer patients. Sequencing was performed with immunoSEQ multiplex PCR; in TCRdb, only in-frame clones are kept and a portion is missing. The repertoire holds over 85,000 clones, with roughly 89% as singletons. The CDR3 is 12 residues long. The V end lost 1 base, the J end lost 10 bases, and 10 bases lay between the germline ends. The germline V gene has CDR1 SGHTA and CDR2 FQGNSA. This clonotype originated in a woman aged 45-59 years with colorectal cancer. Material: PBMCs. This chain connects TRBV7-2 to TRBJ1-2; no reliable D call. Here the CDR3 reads CASSLGKVVYTF. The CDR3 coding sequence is TGTGCCAGCAGCTTAGGGAAGGTTGTCTACACCTTC.